Presented here are 29 T cell receptor beta chains from one specimen sequenced in a study of T-cell reconstitution after alpha-beta-depleted transplantation in children. Construction of the TCRbeta library involved unique molecular identifiers. MiXCR, run by TCRdb on the PCR reads, gives a single entry per CDR3 protein. Of 350,000 to 500,000 distinct CDR3 sequences detected, approximately 42% appear once; the ten largest clones hold 27%. The source was PBMCs, collected before TCRalphabeta/CD19-depleted stem cell transplant. The source is a girl aged 2-10 years with aplastic anemia, due to receive a stem cell transplant.

Worth noting for this clonotype: A much larger clone is a single base away; this may be a read error. The V gene is TRBV12-3 or TRBV12-4, the J gene TRBJ2-5; no clear D gene. The CDR3 is 13 residues long. V shed 6 bases and J shed 0 bases, with 8 bases lying between them. CDR3 loop: CASSVDYQETQYF. DNA of the CDR3: TGTGCCAGCAGCGTTGACTACCAAGAGACCCAGTACTTC.

The gene calls are TRBV28 and TRBJ2-1; either TRBD1 or TRBD2 may supply D (5 bases each). The germline V and J ends were trimmed by 3 bases and 6 bases, with 15 bases remaining between them. The CDR3 covers 15 residues. Germline CDR1 reads MDHEN; CDR2 reads SYDVKM. CDR3 sequence (DNA): TGTGCCAGCAGTTTGCTCACCGGGGCAGGCAATGAGCAGTTCTTC. Its protein product is CASSLLTGAGNEQFF.

This rearrangement joins TRBV5-5 to TRBJ2-3, with 9 bases identical to TRBD2. The CDR3 loop spans 18 amino acids. Germline values: CDR1 SGHKS, CDR2 YYEKEE (reference sequence). V gave up 0 bases and J gave up 2 bases; unmatched junction bases: 10. The CDR3 DNA sequence: TGTGCCAGCAGCTTGGAATTCGAAGCGGGAGGACTCACAGATACGCAGTATTTT. The encoded protein is CASSLEFEAGGLTDTQYF.

This clonotype came up a few times. The V call is TRBV5-1, the J call TRBJ2-7; D remains unclear. The CDR3 contains 13 residues. V was clipped by 0 bases and J by 7 bases, with 11 bases between them. The V gene's germline CDR1 is SGHRS and CDR2 YFSETQ. The CDR3 DNA follows: TGCGCCAGCAGCTTGGCACCAGTCGGTGAGCAGTACTTC. Amino acids: CASSLAPVGEQYF.

This sequence joins TRBV9 and TRBJ1-2; D call uncertain. There are 13 residues in the CDR3. The germline CDR1 and CDR2 sequences are SGDLS and YYNGEE. Between the trimmed V and J ends, which lost 3 bases and 4 bases, there was a span of 10 bases. The CDR3 DNA reads TGTGCCAGCAGCGCCGAAGGTCCCTATGGCTACACCTTC. This encodes CASSAEGPYGYTF.

This clonotype has just one count. The chain employs TRBV28 and TRBJ2-7; D perhaps matches TRBD2 (5 bases). CDR1 is MDHEN, CDR2 SYDVKM, per germline. The CDR3 consists of 15 residues. Trimming took off 2 bases at V and 2 bases at J, with 13 bases between the two ends. CDR3: CASSLKLEAPYEQYF. Written as DNA, the CDR3 is TGTGCCAGCAGTTTAAAGTTGGAGGCGCCCTACGAGCAGTACTTC. Supplemented by reference TRBV28 and TRBJ2-7, the full variable domain reads DVKVTQSSRYLVKRTGEKVFLECVQDMDHENMFWYRQDPGLGLRLIYFSYDVKMKEKGDIPEGYSVSREKKERFSLILESASTNQTSMYLCASSLKLEAPYEQYFGPGTRLTVT.

The chain couples TRBV20-1 to TRBJ2-7; 8 nucleotides line up with TRBD1. The CDR3 sequence is 13 residues long. Germline loops: CDR1 DFQATT, CDR2 SNEGSKA (reference sequence). As DNA, the CDR3 is TGCAGGCCCGGGACAGGCCCCTCTTACGAGCAGTACTTC. It is translated as CRPGTGPSYEQYF.

The chain links TRBV20-1 to TRBJ2-3; 7 bases match TRBD1. Germline V gene sequence: CDR1 DFQATT, CDR2 SNEGSKA (reference sequence). The CDR3 totals 20 residues. V was pared by 0 bases and J by 5 bases, with 23 bases of the junction left unmatched. The CDR3 spells CSARDPTRDSVKRLEDTQYF. For the CDR3, the DNA is TGCAGTGCTAGAGACCCTACCCGGGACAGCGTAAAGAGGTTGGAAGATACGCAGTATTTT.

This clonotype was recorded at least ten times. The chain carries TRBV11-2 and TRBJ1-1; D is ambiguous. Germline V gene lookup returns CDR1 SGHAT and CDR2 FQNNGV. There are 12 residues in the CDR3. The V and J ends lost 6 bases and 3 bases respectively, with 8 bases between them. The CDR3 DNA sequence: TGTGCCAGCAGTTTAAGGGACACTGAAGCTTTCTTT. Protein sequence: CASSLRDTEAFF.

The chain links TRBV9 to TRBJ2-2; TRBD2 is a possible D gene (5 bases). The CDR3 loop spans 17 amino acids. Between the trimmed V and J ends, which lost 0 bases and 2 bases, there was a span of 14 bases. CDR1 and CDR2 (germline): SGDLS, YYNGEE. This chain's CDR3 is CASSVEGGHHNTGELFF. For the CDR3, the DNA is TGTGCCAGCAGCGTAGAAGGAGGCCACCATAACACCGGGGAGCTGTTTTTT.

This clonotype was detected a few times. The V call is TRBV12-3 or TRBV12-4, the J call TRBJ1-1, with 7 bases identical to TRBD1. CDR3 length: 14 amino acids. V lost 3 bases to trimming and J lost 9 bases; unmatched junction nucleotides: 10. The CDR3 spells CASSFSNRGEKAFF. The CDR3 nucleotides read TGTGCCAGCAGTTTTTCGAACAGGGGAGAAAAAGCTTTCTTT.

Only a few counts were recorded for this clonotype. The chain employs TRBV20-1 and TRBJ1-1; D might be TRBD1 (5 bases). The V gene lost 6 bases and the J gene lost 5 bases, with 19 bases spanning the gap. The CDR3 length is 14 residues. CDR1 and CDR2 (germline): DFQATT, SNEGSKA (reference sequence). CDR3 protein: CSAPLAARETEAFF. In DNA, the CDR3 is TGCAGTGCCCCCCTGGCAGCCAGGGAGACTGAAGCTTTCTTT.

This clonotype was found many times. This chain uses TRBV6-5 with TRBJ1-5; D remains ambiguous. The CDR3 runs 13 residues. Trimming pared 2 bases from V and 10 bases from J, leaving 12 bases between. Germline CDR1 and CDR2: MNHEY and SVGAGI. The CDR3 region has the DNA TGTGCCAGCAGTTACGGCAGGATGGGACCCCAGCATTTT. This sequence encodes CASSYGRMGPQHF.

This clonotype appeared many times. The rearrangement uses TRBV20-1 and TRBJ2-1, with D perhaps TRBD2 (5 bases). The CDR3 covers 14 residues. Germline V CDR1 and CDR2: DFQATT, SNEGSKA (reference sequence). Trimming removed 5 bases from V and 3 bases from J, with 14 bases in between. Here the CDR3 DNA reads TGCAGTGCTCTCCGTGAGCGGCGCTACAATGAGCAGTTCTTC. Amino acids: CSALRERRYNEQFF.

The rearrangement links TRBV5-6 to TRBJ2-7; 12 nucleotides align to TRBD1. The V and J ends lost 4 bases and 6 bases, in that order; junction bases with no gene match: 8. The CDR3 contains 15 residues. CDR1 is SGHDT and CDR2 is YYEEEE in the germline V gene. This CDR3 reads CASSKPGTGGREQYF. CDR3 nucleotide sequence: TGTGCCAGCAGCAAGCCCGGGACAGGGGGCCGCGAGCAGTACTTC.

Ten or more counts support this clonotype. This chain uses TRBV28 with TRBJ1-3; perhaps TRBD1 as D (5 bases). Germline V gene sequence: CDR1 MDHEN, CDR2 SYDVKM. The CDR3 has 15 residues. V dropped 3 bases and J dropped 4 bases, with 13 bases sitting between them. The CDR3 reads CASSLGGKSGNTIYF. The CDR3 nucleotides read TGTGCCAGCAGTTTGGGGGGAAAGTCGGGAAACACCATATATTTT.

The CDR3 reads CASSLAPGSGTSGTQYF. CDR3 DNA sequence: TGTGCCAGCAGCTTAGCGCCGGGGTCCGGGACTAGCGGTACCCAGTACTTC. The chain carries TRBV7-2 and TRBJ2-5; 11 nucleotides line up with TRBD2. CDR3 length: 17 residues. Germline V gene lookup returns CDR1 SGHTA and CDR2 FQGNSA. Trimming at V came to 0 bases and at J to 8 bases, leaving 11 bases not matched to a gene. The full variable domain, rest sourced from reference TRBV7-2 and TRBJ2-5, is GAGVSQSPSNKVTEKGKDVELRCDPISGHTALYWYRQSLGQGLEFLIYFQGNSAPDKSGLPSDRFSAERTGGSVSTLTIQRTQQEDSAVYLCASSLAPGSGTSGTQYFGPGTRLLVL.

The chain couples TRBV20-1 to TRBJ1-2; D possibly corresponds to TRBD1 (6 bases). Per germline, CDR1 DFQATT and CDR2 SNEGSKA (reference sequence). The CDR3 consists of 12 residues. V lost 3 bases to trimming and J lost 6 bases, with 11 bases between them. The CDR3 nucleotides are TGCAGTGCTAGCCCCCAGGGGAATGGCTACACCTTC. As protein: CSASPQGNGYTF.

The V and J genes are TRBV19 and TRBJ2-3; D uncertain. CDR1 and CDR2 from the germline V gene are LNHDA and SQIVND (reference sequence). Trimming shortened V by 7 bases and J by 0 bases, and 5 bases separated the two germline ends. This CDR3 contains 12 residues. The CDR3 nucleotides are TGTGCCAGTAAGTCCAGCACAGATACGCAGTATTTT. As protein: CASKSSTDTQYF.

This sequence joins TRBV20-1 and TRBJ2-7; 7 positions agree with TRBD1. From germline, CDR1 is DFQATT and CDR2 SNEGSKA (reference sequence). V lost 3 bases to trimming and J lost 2 bases; unmatched junction nucleotides: 7. The CDR3 extends over 14 amino acids. The CDR3 DNA follows: TGCAGTGCTAGTCGGCCTACAGGGGCCTACGAGCAGTACTTC. Protein: CSASRPTGAYEQYF.

CDR3 region: CSIDGDTQYF. In DNA, the CDR3 is TGCAGTATCGACGGTGATACGCAGTATTTT. The V call is TRBV20-1, the J call TRBJ2-3; D gene ambiguous. There are 10 residues in the CDR3. Germline V CDR1 and CDR2: DFQATT, SNEGSKA (reference sequence). Deletions cut 8 bases from V and 6 bases from J, with 9 bases between.

The table lists this clonotype with a few counts. CDR3 coding DNA: TGCGCCAGCAGCCCGGGACAGGGATACTACGAGCAGTACTTC. Amino acids: CASSPGQGYYEQYF. The gene calls are TRBV5-1 and TRBJ2-7, with TRBD1 matching over 9 bases. The germline gives CDR1 SGHRS, CDR2 YFSETQ. With V trimmed by 4 bases and J by 3 bases, 5 bases remained unmatched. The length of the CDR3 is 14 residues.

The chain links TRBV29-1 to TRBJ1-1; D is unresolved. This CDR3 has 13 residues. V was pared by 0 bases and J by 4 bases, with 9 bases between. Germline CDR1 is SQVTM and CDR2 is ANQGSEA. Written as DNA, the CDR3 is TGCAGCGTTGAAGATCAAGTAGTCACTGAAGCTTTCTTT. It codes for CSVEDQVVTEAFF.

J is TRBJ2-1 and V is TRBV5-5; the D gene is possibly TRBD1 (6 bases). Germline V lookup: CDR1 SGHKS, CDR2 YYEKEE (reference sequence). V was trimmed by 1 base and J by 8 bases, leaving 13 bases between them. The length of the CDR3 is 14 residues. The CDR3 loop reads CASSLRQGHDEQFF. The CDR3, as DNA: TGTGCCAGCAGCTTGCGGCAGGGGCACGATGAGCAGTTCTTC.

This clonotype has a handful of counts. The chain recombines TRBV6-5 with TRBJ1-5; D not certain. The V end lost 4 bases, the J end lost 7 bases, and 11 bases lay between the germline ends. The CDR3 is made up of 13 amino acids. Germline V gene sequence: CDR1 MNHEY, CDR2 SVGAGI. In DNA form, the CDR3 reads TGTGCCAGCAGTTCCCTGACTGGACAGCCCCAGCATTTT. It encodes CASSSLTGQPQHF.

This chain connects TRBV12-3 or TRBV12-4 to TRBJ1-4, with D maybe TRBD1 (5 bases). The CDR3 is 12 residues long. Trimming stripped 6 bases from V and 10 bases from J, with 12 bases between. CDR3 DNA sequence: TGTGCCAGCAGCCCTCAGGGTGGAAAACTGTTTTTT. Translating gives CASSPQGGKLFF.

V and J are TRBV30 and TRBJ2-7; unclear D gene. V lost 5 bases to trimming and J lost 3 bases, with 5 bases between them. The length of the CDR3 is 10 residues. CDR1 and CDR2 (germline): GTSNPN, SVGIG (reference sequence). The CDR3 DNA reads as TGTGCCTGGGGCCACTACGAGCAGTACTTC. Protein product: CAWGHYEQYF.

This clonotype was detected many times. The V and J genes are TRBV5-1 and TRBJ2-7; D might be TRBD1 or TRBD2, each matching 5 bases. Deletions cut 4 bases from V and 4 bases from J, with 18 bases between. The CDR3 spans 15 residues. Germline CDR1 and CDR2: SGHRS and YFSETQ. The CDR3 loop reads CASSPGGALVYEQYF. The CDR3 DNA sequence: TGCGCCAGCAGCCCTGGGGGAGCTCTGGTATACGAGCAGTACTTC.

The rearrangement uses TRBV6-1 and TRBJ1-2; TRBD1 agrees at 7 bases. This CDR3 is 14 amino acids long. CDR1 is MNHNS, CDR2 SASEGT, per germline. J lost 2 bases, V lost 4 bases, and 4 bases had no gene match. DNA for the CDR3: TGTGCCAGCAGTGGTGGGACAGAGAACTATGGCTACACCTTC. Translating it yields CASSGGTENYGYTF.